This T cell receptor (beta chain) originates from a study of blood T cell repertoires in COVID-19. Overall study context: PBMCs, B-cell-depleted T cells, or T cells provided the cDNA or gDNA that made up the material.

CDR1 and CDR2 from the germline V gene are SGHVS and FQNEAQ. The CDR3 runs to 16 residues. The V gene lost 0 bases and the J gene lost 0 bases, with 11 bases spanning the gap. The method was immunoSEQ multiplex PCR; TCRdb's version includes in-frame clones alone and lacks a portion of them. Here the sample spans a few hundred thousand clones, 70% to 90% being singletons. This clonotype originated in a woman between 18 and 29 years old who had recovered from COVID-19. Sequencing was performed on PBMCs or T cells enriched from blood (not recorded which). The J gene is TRBJ1-2, the V gene TRBV7-8; the D gene is possibly TRBD1 (5 bases). CDR3 in amino acids: CASSLARAGANYGYTF. The CDR3 bases are TGTGCCAGCAGCTTAGCGCGTGCGGGGGCTAACTATGGCTACACCTTC.